A selection of T cell receptor beta chains follows, all from one sample in a study of blood T cells in healthy people across ages. Each CDR3 protein is one row after TCRdb ran MiXCR on the 5' RACE reads. The table has some 900,000 distinct CDR3 sequences, roughly 43% seen once. The material sequenced was blood. Source of these receptors: a man aged 30 to 39 in good health. Both conserved end residues are part of each CDR3. D genes are given only for firm matches. Part of the rows lack a size; the others show once, few, many or a class for expanded clones.

j_gene	v_gene	d_gene	abundance	CDR3aa	CDR3nt
TRBJ2-5	TRBV5-1	.	.	CASSLSPAGLGQETQYF	TGCGCCAGCAGCCTCTCTCCAGCAGGGTTAGGCCAAGAGACCCAGTACTTC
TRBJ2-3	TRBV5-6	.	few	CASSLAYTSTDTQYF	TGTGCCAGCAGCTTGGCGTATACCAGCACAGATACGCAGTATTTT
TRBJ1-5	TRBV6-1	.	.	CASREAFGRQPQHF	TGTGCCAGCAGGGAAGCATTCGGGCGACAGCCCCAGCATTTT
TRBJ2-2	TRBV27	TRBD2	.	CASSSEYLAGPTGELFF	TGTGCCAGCAGTTCAGAGTATCTAGCGGGCCCCACCGGGGAGCTGTTTTTT
TRBJ2-4	TRBV4-2	.	few	CASSQEISGGTKNIQYF	TGTGCCAGCAGCCAAGAGATATCGGGCGGGACCAAAAACATTCAGTACTTC
TRBJ2-1	TRBV4-1	.	.	CASSQDGARKFF	TGCGCCAGCAGCCAAGACGGTGCTAGGAAGTTCTTC
TRBJ1-5	TRBV6-2/TRBV6-3	TRBD1	.	CASSKMDREGNQPQHF	TGTGCCAGCAGTAAAATGGACAGGGAAGGCAATCAGCCCCAGCATTTT
TRBJ1-2	TRBV4-2	.	.	CASSPTGGEGYGYTF	TGTGCCAGCAGCCCCACCGGCGGGGAGGGCTATGGCTACACCTTC
TRBJ1-4	TRBV20-1	TRBD1	few	CSAPDRVNEKLFF	TGCAGTGCGCCGGACAGGGTTAATGAAAAACTGTTTTTT
TRBJ1-1	TRBV6-1	.	.	CASSEVVGPKGGSSEAFF	TGTGCCAGCAGTGAAGTGGTAGGGCCCAAGGGGGGTTCGTCTGAAGCTTTCTTT
TRBJ2-1	TRBV2	.	few	CASTLLPDNEQFF	TGTGCCAGCACACTCCTTCCCGACAATGAGCAGTTCTTC
TRBJ1-4	TRBV12-3/TRBV12-4	.	.	CASSPTAGSEKLFF	TGTGCCAGCAGTCCGACAGCGGGGAGTGAAAAACTGTTTTTT
TRBJ2-7	TRBV20-1	TRBD2	.	CSAIPLKLAGAADEQYF	TGCAGTGCTATTCCGCTAAAACTAGCGGGAGCAGCAGACGAGCAGTACTTC
TRBJ2-1	TRBV5-1	TRBD2	.	CASSRTSGRASEQFF	TGCGCCAGCAGCAGGACTAGCGGGAGGGCCAGTGAGCAGTTCTTC
TRBJ1-1	TRBV12-3/TRBV12-4	.	.	CASSLAPSNTEAFF	TGTGCCAGCAGTTTAGCGCCCAGTAACACTGAAGCTTTCTTT
TRBJ2-7	TRBV2	TRBD1	.	CASRDRQGPNPSYEQYF	TGTGCCAGCAGGGACCGACAGGGACCGAACCCTTCTTACGAGCAGTACTTC
TRBJ2-1	TRBV9	TRBD1	.	CASSVGLGTGVYNEQFF	TGTGCCAGCAGCGTAGGGTTAGGGACAGGGGTTTACAATGAGCAGTTCTTC
TRBJ2-7	TRBV3-1	.	few	CASSQGGDQYF	TGTGCCAGCAGCCAAGGAGGAGACCAGTACTTC
TRBJ2-5	TRBV4-2	TRBD2	.	CASSQGTSRETQYF	TGTGCCAGCAGCCAGGGGACTAGCAGAGAGACCCAGTACTTC
TRBJ1-1	TRBV6-5	TRBD1	.	CASSYTTGGAFF	TGTGCCAGCAGTTACACGACAGGGGGGGCTTTCTTT
TRBJ2-1	TRBV20-1	.	few	CSVQRGDNEQFF	TGCAGTGTCCAGAGGGGAGACAATGAGCAGTTCTTC
TRBJ2-7	TRBV5-6	.	few	CASSFRTPTTSYEQYF	TGTGCCAGCAGCTTCAGGACACCCACGACCTCCTACGAGCAGTACTTC
TRBJ2-7	TRBV7-9	.	.	CASSWGRDEQYF	TGTGCCAGCAGCTGGGGAAGGGACGAGCAGTACTTC
TRBJ2-7	TRBV7-2	.	.	CASSPSPPRQYF	TGTGCCAGCAGCCCTAGTCCCCCTCGGCAGTACTTC
TRBJ1-2	TRBV12-3/TRBV12-4	TRBD1	few	CASSFSRGPYGYTF	TGTGCCAGCAGTTTTAGTAGGGGGCCCTATGGCTACACCTTC
TRBJ1-5	TRBV9	TRBD1	.	CASSPGDRYNQPQHF	TGTGCCAGCAGCCCCGGGGACAGGTACAATCAGCCCCAGCATTTT
TRBJ1-2	TRBV9	.	.	CASSGRGYTF	TGTGCCAGCAGCGGAAGAGGCTACACCTTC
TRBJ2-1	TRBV6-5	TRBD2	.	CASSSGTSLSNEQFF	TGTGCCAGCAGCTCCGGGACTAGCCTCAGCAATGAGCAGTTCTTC
TRBJ1-1	TRBV10-3	TRBD1	.	CAITVGTGGTEAFF	TGTGCCATCACCGTAGGGACAGGGGGCACTGAAGCTTTCTTT
TRBJ1-4	TRBV20-1	.	.	CSAKSSETTNEKLFF	TGCAGTGCTAAATCATCAGAGACAACTAATGAAAAACTGTTTTTT
TRBJ1-2	TRBV28	TRBD1	.	CASGPGQGRYTF	TGTGCCAGCGGACCAGGACAGGGTCGCTACACCTTC
TRBJ2-1	TRBV12-3/TRBV12-4	TRBD1	many	CASSRGPGDDNEQFF	TGTGCCAGCAGCAGGGGGCCCGGCGATGACAATGAGCAGTTCTTC
TRBJ2-5	TRBV5-1	.	.	CASSFQEATPQETQYF	TGCGCCAGCAGCTTCCAGGAGGCTACCCCTCAAGAGACCCAGTACTTC
TRBJ2-5	TRBV2	TRBD2	.	CASSGVAGVEQYF	TGTGCCAGCAGTGGGGTAGCGGGGGTTGAGCAGTACTTC
TRBJ2-3	TRBV5-5	.	.	CASSLGLISTDTQYF	TGTGCCAGCAGCTTGGGCCTAATTAGCACAGATACGCAGTATTTT
TRBJ2-1	TRBV20-1	TRBD1	few	CSAGDRDYNEQFF	TGCAGTGCTGGAGACAGGGACTACAATGAGCAGTTCTTC
TRBJ1-4	TRBV5-1	.	few	CASSLGPADVEKLFF	TGCGCCAGCAGCTTGGGGCCCGCTGATGTGGAAAAACTGTTTTTT
TRBJ2-1	TRBV27	.	.	CASSLPGTSSYNEQFF	TGTGCCAGCAGTTTACCCGGGACCAGCTCCTACAATGAGCAGTTCTTC
TRBJ2-3	TRBV12-3/TRBV12-4	.	few	CASSTDGASTDTQYF	TGTGCCAGCAGTACGGACGGTGCTAGCACAGATACGCAGTATTTT
TRBJ2-3	TRBV12-3/TRBV12-4	.	few	CASLTSLDTQYF	TGTGCCAGCCTTACGTCCCTCGATACGCAGTATTTT
TRBJ2-6	TRBV9	.	.	CASSATRTVTEQGSGANVLTF	TGTGCCAGCAGCGCGACTCGTACGGTAACGGAACAGGGCTCCGGGGCCAACGTCCTGACTTTC
TRBJ1-1	TRBV9	.	once	CACSPSSSGGTEAFF	TGTGCCTGCAGCCCGAGTAGTTCAGGCGGCACTGAAGCTTTCTTT
TRBJ2-1	TRBV4-1	TRBD2	few	CASSQQRGGLNEQFF	TGCGCCAGCAGCCAACAGCGGGGGGGCTTAAATGAGCAGTTCTTC
TRBJ1-1	TRBV9	.	few	CASSKEGGNTEAFF	TGTGCCAGCAGCAAGGAAGGGGGGAACACTGAAGCTTTCTTT
TRBJ1-1	TRBV7-2	TRBD1	few	CASSPPGTGGDTEAFF	TGTGCCAGCAGCCCGCCCGGGACAGGGGGAGACACTGAAGCTTTCTTT